Sequencing of this TCR beta chain was carried out in a study of blood T cell repertoires in COVID-19. As for the study in general: Collection of acute and convalescent COVID-19 samples took place in the United States, Italy and Spain.

Source study methods: Amplification with reference gene primers provided the estimates of nucleated cell counts. Clones were sequenced by immunoSEQ multiplex PCR, and TCRdb holds only the in-frame ones, with some missing. That table furnishes V, J and clone size, whereas the DNA furnished D and trimming. The sample contains about 170,000 clones, around 89% of which appear only once. The germline gives CDR1 SNHLY, CDR2 FYNNEI. The V end lost 5 bases, the J end lost 5 bases, and 16 bases lay between the germline ends. The CDR3 length is 16 residues. The specimen sequenced was peripheral blood. V gene TRBV2 combines with J gene TRBJ1-6; tentatively, D is TRBD1 (6 bases). This receptor was taken from a man aged 50 or older who had recovered from COVID-19. The DNA of the CDR3 is TGTGCCAGCAGTCGACCCCAGGGGCTGAATAATTCACCCCTCCACTTT. Translated: CASSRPQGLNNSPLHF.